These 19 T cell receptor beta chains originate from one sample sequenced in a study of regulatory T cells in long-lasting Graves disease. According to the study, TCR beta libraries were built with iRepertoire HTBI primers and CDR3-region Arm-PCR. TCRdb processed the multiplex PCR reads anew with MiXCR; each CDR3 protein has one entry. Of fewer than 350,000 distinct CDR3 sequences in the sample, 15% to 20% were seen once. The time point is: newly diagnosed GD, antithyroid drugs for less than 3 months. With RNA extracted from PBMCs as input, the TCR library was made. This specimen was peripheral blood mononuclear cells (PBMCs), taken at new diagnosis, from a patient treated with antithyroid drugs. The receptors were sampled from a female donor with Graves disease.

On this clonotype: With a much larger clone just one base away, this may be a read error. This chain uses TRBV18 with TRBJ2-1; 8 bases match TRBD2. Germline V gives CDR1 KGHSH, CDR2 LQKENI. This CDR3 spans 15 amino acids. V was clipped by 4 bases and J by 2 bases; unmatched bases: 4. The CDR3 DNA follows: TGTGCCAGCTCACGGGGCGGGAGGCCCTACAATGAGCAGTTCTTC. This codes for CASSRGGRPYNEQFF. Based on the CDR3 plus reference TRBV18 and TRBJ2-1, the full variable domain is NAGVMQNPRHLVRRRGQEARLRCSPMKGHSHVYWYRQLPEEGLKFMVYLQKENIIDESGMPKERFSAEFPKEGPSILRIQQVVRGDSAAYFCASSRGGRPYNEQFFGPGTRLTVL.

This clonotype was observed at least ten times. The gene calls are TRBV7-3 and TRBJ1-2, with 10 bases fitting TRBD1. The CDR3 loop spans 12 amino acids. V was pared by 8 bases and J by 7 bases, with 4 bases of the junction left unmatched. Germline CDR1 reads SGHTA; CDR2 reads FQGTGA. The CDR3: CASGQGEGGYTF. Here the CDR3 DNA reads TGTGCCAGCGGACAGGGGGAAGGTGGCTACACCTTC.

The sample holds a few counts of this clonotype. The chain joins TRBV9 to TRBJ1-2, with 9 bases lining up with TRBD1. Germline V lookup: CDR1 SGDLS, CDR2 YYNGEE. With V trimmed by 3 bases and J by 4 bases, 7 bases remained unmatched. The CDR3 loop spans 15 amino acids. The CDR3 bases are TGTGCCAGCAGCGCCCAGGACAGGGGTACCTATGGCTACACCTTC. Translating it yields CASSAQDRGTYGYTF. Looking up the rest from reference TRBV9 and TRBJ1-2 gives the full variable domain: DSGVTQTPKHLITATGQRVTLRCSPRSGDLSVYWYQQSLDQGLQFLIQYYNGEERAKGNILERFSAQQFPDLHSELNLSSLELGDSALYFCASSAQDRGTYGYTFGSGTRLTVV.

The chain combines TRBV6-2 or TRBV6-3 with TRBJ2-7; the D gene is possibly TRBD2 (5 bases). The CDR3 spans 15 residues. Germline CDR1 reads MNHEY; CDR2 reads SVGEGT. The ends were cut back, 4 bases at V and 6 bases at J, with 19 bases in the middle. CDR3 in amino acids: CASSSDGERLSEQYF. In DNA, the CDR3 is TGTGCCAGCAGTTCAGATGGGGAGCGCCTCAGCGAGCAGTACTTC.

In this sample, this clonotype turned up many times. The V call is TRBV30, the J call TRBJ2-2; D remains unclear. CDR3 length equals 14 residues. Deletions cut 1 base from V and 7 bases from J, with 13 bases between. The germline gives CDR1 GTSNPN, CDR2 SVGIG (reference sequence). The CDR3 DNA is TGTGCCTGGAGTGCCCTTTTAGGTGTCGGGGAGCTGTTTTTT. Translation gives CAWSALLGVGELFF.

This clonotype occurred many times. V gene TRBV18 combines with J gene TRBJ2-1; no reliable D call. V was clipped by 3 bases and J by 7 bases, with 16 bases between them. This CDR3 spans 15 amino acids. Germline CDR1 reads KGHSH; CDR2 reads LQKENI. The CDR3 is CASSPVMTLLNEQFF. DNA of the CDR3: TGTGCCAGCTCACCGGTAATGACGTTGTTGAATGAGCAGTTCTTC.

The V gene is TRBV6-5, the J gene TRBJ2-2; TRBD1 matches at 8 bases. CDR3 size: 15 residues. The germline CDR1 and CDR2 sequences are MNHEY and SVGAGI. Trimming took 2 bases from V and 3 from J; bases not matched to a gene: 2. CDR3: CASSYQTGDTGELFF. CDR3 bases: TGTGCCAGCAGTTACCAGACAGGGGACACCGGGGAGCTGTTTTTT.

With regard to this clonotype: A much larger clone is a single base away; this may be a read error. V is TRBV6-5 and J is TRBJ2-7; maybe TRBD1 (5 bases). The length of the CDR3 is 14 residues. The germline CDR1 and CDR2 sequences are MNHEY and SVGAGI. CDR3 nucleotides: TGTGCCAGCAGTTACGGGCAGGGTTACTACAAGCAGTACTTC. Residues: CASSYGQGYYKQYF.

This clonotype was recorded many times. The chain uses TRBV29-1 and TRBJ1-5; D gene ambiguous. The CDR3 is 13 amino acids. The V gene lost 6 bases and the J gene lost 0 bases, with 9 bases spanning the gap. Germline lookup yields CDR1 SQVTM and CDR2 ANQGSEA. The CDR3 bases are TGCAGCGTAGCCGGAAATAGCAATCAGCCCCAGCATTTT. Its protein product is CSVAGNSNQPQHF.

The CDR3 DNA reads TGTGCCAGCAGCGCCCAGACTCCCGCAGATACGCAGTATTTT. This gives the protein CASSAQTPADTQYF. The chain combines TRBV9 with TRBJ2-3; the D is unclear. The CDR3 sequence is 14 residues long. V lost 3 bases and J lost 4, with 12 bases in between. The V gene's germline CDR1 is SGDLS and CDR2 YYNGEE.

This clonotype was seen many times. The V gene is TRBV7-3, the J gene TRBJ2-1; D is undetermined. The germline V and J ends were trimmed by 3 bases and 1 base, with 7 bases remaining between them. Germline loops: CDR1 SGHTA, CDR2 FQGTGA. The CDR3 spans 14 residues. In DNA, the CDR3 is TGTGCCAGCAGCTTGGACGGTTCCTACAATGAGCAGTTCTTC. Translation gives CASSLDGSYNEQFF.

This clonotype was counted at least ten times. The rearrangement links TRBV6-1 to TRBJ2-5; the match to TRBD1 covers 7 bases. The V and J ends lost 1 base and 4 bases, in that order; junction bases with no gene match: 6. This CDR3 comprises 15 residues. Germline V gives CDR1 MNHNS, CDR2 SASEGT. The CDR3 DNA reads TGTGCCAGCAGTGAAGGGGTGGCAGGGGGAGAGACCCAGTACTTC. Protein: CASSEGVAGGETQYF.

This clonotype was counted ten times or more. V usage is TRBV3-1 and J usage is TRBJ2-2; 9 nucleotides align to TRBD2. V dropped 5 bases and J dropped 2; count of bases not matched to a gene: 6. Germline loops: CDR1 LGHDT, CDR2 YNNKEL (reference sequence). The CDR3 totals 16 residues. The DNA of the CDR3 is TGTGCCAGCAGCGCCATAGCGGGAGCCAACACCGGGGAGCTGTTTTTT. It encodes CASSAIAGANTGELFF.

This clonotype was seen many times. The V gene is TRBV5-6, the J gene TRBJ1-1; D is ambiguous. The germline gives CDR1 SGHDT, CDR2 YYEEEE. V lost 0 bases and J lost 10, with 16 bases in between. This CDR3 has 14 residues. The chain's CDR3 is CASSLVGYQSGAFF. The DNA of the CDR3 is TGTGCCAGCAGCTTGGTTGGGTATCAATCTGGAGCTTTCTTT. Supplemented by reference TRBV5-6 and TRBJ1-1, the full variable domain reads DAGVTQSPTHLIKTRGQQVTLRCSPKSGHDTVSWYQQALGQGPQFIFQYYEEEERQRGNFPDRFSGHQFPNYSSELNVNALLLGDSALYLCASSLVGYQSGAFFGQGTRLTVV.

The table lists this clonotype with a count of one. The chain uses TRBV20-1 and TRBJ2-1, with 10 bases matching TRBD2. The CDR3 sequence is 15 residues long. After removal of 4 bases from V and 8 bases from J, the junction contained 11 bases not matched to a gene. Germline V lookup: CDR1 DFQATT, CDR2 SNEGSKA (reference sequence). The CDR3 sequence: CSATYQAGGPDEQFF. CDR3 in DNA: TGCAGTGCTACCTACCAAGCGGGAGGGCCTGATGAGCAGTTCTTC.

This clonotype was recorded at least ten times. The chain recombines TRBV2 with TRBJ1-1, with 7 nucleotides matching TRBD1. V dropped 6 bases and J dropped 10; count of bases not matched to a gene: 5. CDR3 length: 11 residues. Germline V gene data show CDR1 as SNHLY and CDR2 as FYNNEI. The CDR3, as DNA: TGTGCCAGCAGCCAACAGGGGAGAGCTTTCTTT. Translating it yields CASSQQGRAFF.

Many counts were recorded for this clonotype. The J gene is TRBJ1-2, the V gene TRBV12-5, with D possibly being TRBD1 (6 bases). The V gene's germline CDR1 is LGHNT and CDR2 FRNRAP. This CDR3 has 14 amino acids. V was cut by 3 bases and J by 6 bases, with 14 bases left in between. The CDR3 coding sequence is TGTGCTAGTGGTTTCGACCAGGGGTTCCATGGCTACACCTTC. It yields the protein CASGFDQGFHGYTF. Full variable domain (missing parts from reference TRBV12-5 and TRBJ1-2): DARVTQTPRHKVTEMGQEVTMRCQPILGHNTVFWYRQTMMQGLELLAYFRNRAPLDDSGMPKDRFSAEMPDATLATLKIQPSEPRDSAVYFCASGFDQGFHGYTFGSGTRLTVV.

V usage is TRBV13 and J usage is TRBJ1-5; D gene unclear. The V and J ends lost 4 bases and 0 bases respectively, with 10 bases between them. The CDR3 covers 15 residues. The V gene's germline CDR1 is PRHDT and CDR2 FYEKMQ (reference sequence). The CDR3 DNA sequence: TGTGCCAGCAGCTCGACACGTTATAGCAATCAGCCCCAGCATTTT. This gives the protein CASSSTRYSNQPQHF.

At least ten counts were recorded for this clonotype. The CDR3 bases are TGTGCCAGCGGAATTAGGGGCCAAGAGACCCAGTACTTC. It is translated as CASGIRGQETQYF. The chain combines TRBV3-1 with TRBJ2-5; possible D gene TRBD1, 5 bases. V was cut by 8 bases and J by 1 base, with 11 bases left in between. CDR1 LGHDT and CDR2 YNNKEL come from the germline V gene (reference sequence). This CDR3 is 13 amino acids long.